This T cell receptor (beta chain) was profiled in a study of cytomegalovirus exposure and HLA in healthy donors. Whole-study findings and limits: The authors later found HLA-associated TCR beta chains more clonally expanded than equally common others. Analysis was carried out at a later point, and it linked a missense DCLRE1C variant to TCR beta V- and J-gene trimming.

The PCR was carried out with 60 Vbeta primers and 13 Jbeta primers. The method was immunoSEQ multiplex PCR; TCRdb's version includes in-frame clones alone and lacks a portion of them. The sample includes 210,000 or so clones, about nine tenths seen only once; the top ten take 1% to 1.5%. Details on this clone: Its cognate antigen is unknown.

Sequencing input: PBMCs. This receptor was obtained from a man aged 25 to 40 in good health and CMV-seronegative.

Here the CDR3 reads CASSLGRTYPSYNEQFF. In DNA, the CDR3 is TGTGCCAGCAGTTTAGGGCGGACTTACCCCTCCTACAATGAGCAGTTCTTC. V is TRBV28 and J is TRBJ2-1; D might be TRBD2 (5 bases). Germline loops: CDR1 MDHEN, CDR2 SYDVKM. Trimming took 2 bases from V and 0 from J, leaving 14 bases between them. CDR3 length: 17 residues. Supplemented by reference TRBV28 and TRBJ2-1, the full variable domain reads DVKVTQSSRYLVKRTGEKVFLECVQDMDHENMFWYRQDPGLGLRLIYFSYDVKMKEKGDIPEGYSVSREKKERFSLILESASTNQTSMYLCASSLGRTYPSYNEQFFGPGTRLTVL.